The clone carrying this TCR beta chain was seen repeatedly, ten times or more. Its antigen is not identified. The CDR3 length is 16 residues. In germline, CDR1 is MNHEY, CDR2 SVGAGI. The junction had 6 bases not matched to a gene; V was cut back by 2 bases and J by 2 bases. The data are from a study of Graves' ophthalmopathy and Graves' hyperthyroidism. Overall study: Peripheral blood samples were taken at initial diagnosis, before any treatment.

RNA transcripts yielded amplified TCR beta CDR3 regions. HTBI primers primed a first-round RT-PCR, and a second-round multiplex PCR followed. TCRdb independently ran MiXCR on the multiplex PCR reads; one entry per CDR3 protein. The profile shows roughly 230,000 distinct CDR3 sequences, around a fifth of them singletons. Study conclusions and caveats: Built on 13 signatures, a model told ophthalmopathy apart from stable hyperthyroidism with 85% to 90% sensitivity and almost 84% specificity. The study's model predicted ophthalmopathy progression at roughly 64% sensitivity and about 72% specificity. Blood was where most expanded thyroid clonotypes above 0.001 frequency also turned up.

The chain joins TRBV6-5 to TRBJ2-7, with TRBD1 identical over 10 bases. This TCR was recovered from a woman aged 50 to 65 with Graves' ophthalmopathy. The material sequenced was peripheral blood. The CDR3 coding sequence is TGTGCCAGCAGTTACGACCCGGGACAGGGGACCTACGAGCAGTACTTC. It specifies CASSYDPGQGTYEQYF.